One sample yielded the 22 T cell receptor beta chains listed below, sequenced in a study of OX40 agonist ivuxolimab in advanced cancers. Sequencing was performed with immunoSEQ multiplex PCR; in TCRdb, only in-frame clones are kept and a portion is missing. This table holds approximately 84,000 clones, approximately 94% found once. The sequencing here drew on CD4+ or CD8+ T cells sorted from blood, taken in a trial of the OX40 agonist ivuxolimab. The receptors were sampled from an adult with an advanced solid tumor such as melanoma, head and neck, liver or kidney cancer.

This chain uses TRBV7-8 with TRBJ1-6; no definite D call. CDR1 is SGHVS and CDR2 is FQNEAQ in the germline V gene. Trimming removed 1 base at V and 12 bases at J, with 7 bases between. The CDR3 extends over 12 amino acids. Here the CDR3 DNA reads TGTGCCAGCAGCTTAGGTACAAGACCCCTCCACTTT. As protein: CASSLGTRPLHF.

J is TRBJ1-2 and V is TRBV29-1; the D is unclear. V was cut by 4 bases and J by 7 bases, with 13 bases left in between. Germline CDR1 reads SQVTM; CDR2 reads ANQGSEA. The CDR3 has 12 amino acids. The CDR3 DNA sequence: TGCAGCGTTGTAGGCAACCTCGGTGGCTACACCTTC. Translation: CSVVGNLGGYTF. Variable domain in full (rest from reference TRBV29-1 and TRBJ1-2): SAVISQKPSRDICQRGTSLTIQCQVDSQVTMMFWYRQQPGQSLTLIATANQGSEATYESGFVIDKFPISRPNLTFSTLTVSNMSPEDSSIYLCSVVGNLGGYTFGSGTRLTVV.

This chain uses TRBV11-2 with TRBJ2-1; D ambiguous. The length of the CDR3 is 15 residues. Trimming took off 6 bases at V and 7 bases at J, with 19 bases between the two ends. In germline, CDR1 is SGHAT, CDR2 FQNNGV. The CDR3 nucleotides are TGTGCCAGCAGGCTCCCGGCACTAAGCAAGAATGAGCAGTTCTTC. Its translation: CASRLPALSKNEQFF.

This rearrangement joins TRBV28 to TRBJ1-2; 7 nucleotides align to TRBD1. The CDR3 covers 16 residues. Germline trimming cut 5 bases from V and 4 bases from J; bases unmatched to any gene: 13. CDR1 and CDR2 (germline): MDHEN, SYDVKM. CDR3 bases: TGTGCCAGCAGTCTACAGGGAACAGGGGTGGGCTATGGCTACACCTTC. Translating it yields CASSLQGTGVGYGYTF.

The CDR3 DNA is TGCGCCAGCAGTCTTCCCGCCGATATGAACACTGAAGCTTTCTTT. It specifies CASSLPADMNTEAFF. The gene calls are TRBV10-1 and TRBJ1-1; D gene uncertain. The germline V gene encodes CDR1 WNHNN and CDR2 SYGVQD (reference sequence). Trimming removed 5 bases at V and 0 bases at J, with 13 bases between. The CDR3 runs 15 residues.

The chain couples TRBV7-2 to TRBJ2-7, with 9 bases fitting TRBD2. Germline V gene data show CDR1 as SGHTA and CDR2 as FQGNSA. The CDR3 is 14 residues long. The ends lost 0 bases at V and 7 bases at J; junction bases unmatched: 4. CDR3 in amino acids: CASSLARGRAEQYF. CDR3 coding DNA: TGTGCCAGCAGCTTAGCACGCGGGAGGGCTGAGCAGTACTTC.

The rearrangement uses TRBV29-1 and TRBJ2-1; no clear D. The V end lost 6 bases, the J end lost 7 bases, and 4 bases lay between the germline ends. In germline, CDR1 is SQVTM, CDR2 ANQGSEA. The CDR3 has 9 amino acids. CDR3 coding DNA: TGCAGCGTGCAAAATGAGCAGTTCTTC. This gives the protein CSVQNEQFF.

The chain employs TRBV9 and TRBJ2-2; possibly TRBD1 for D (6 bases). This CDR3 comprises 13 residues. Germline values: CDR1 SGDLS, CDR2 YYNGEE. V lost 5 bases and J lost 7, with 12 bases in between. CDR3 DNA: TGTGCCAGCAGTCTTGAGGGGGTCGGGGAGCTGTTTTTT. This codes for CASSLEGVGELFF.

The V gene is TRBV9, the J gene TRBJ2-7, with 12 bases that match TRBD2. CDR1 SGDLS and CDR2 YYNGEE come from the germline V gene. The CDR3 is 14 residues long. The junction had 1 base not matched to a gene; V was cut back by 3 bases and J by 3 bases. CDR3 sequence (DNA): TGTGCCAGCAGCGCGGGACTAGCGGGCTACGAGCAGTACTTC. This encodes CASSAGLAGYEQYF.

This chain connects TRBV11-2 to TRBJ2-3; D is perhaps TRBD2 (5 bases). The germline CDR1 and CDR2 sequences are SGHAT and FQNNGV. Trimming took 5 bases from V and 0 from J, leaving 12 bases between them. The length of the CDR3 is 15 residues. CDR3 amino acids: CASSPPRRSTDTQYF. CDR3 coding DNA: TGTGCCAGCAGCCCCCCTCGGAGGAGCACAGATACGCAGTATTTT.

This clone has more than one count but fewer than ten. This chain connects TRBV19 to TRBJ1-1, with TRBD1 matching 7 bases. CDR3 length: 12 residues. Trimming took 1 base from V and 11 from J; bases not matched to a gene: 4. Germline-derived CDR1 and CDR2 are LNHDA and SQIVND (reference sequence). The CDR3 is CASSIALGQAFF. The CDR3 nucleotides are TGTGCCAGTAGTATAGCTTTGGGACAGGCTTTCTTT.

V is TRBV11-2 and J is TRBJ2-1, with 8 bases that match TRBD2. The CDR3 covers 16 residues. The ends lost 3 bases at V and 4 bases at J; junction bases unmatched: 8. Germline CDR1 reads SGHAT; CDR2 reads FQNNGV. The CDR3 DNA reads as TGTGCCAGCAGCTTTCGGACTAGCCCACCTTACAATGAGCAGTTCTTC. This gives the protein CASSFRTSPPYNEQFF.

The chain carries TRBV27 and TRBJ2-5; D is undetermined. The last part of the DNA fits TRBJ2-7 better; the J call may be wrong. Germline V gene sequence: CDR1 MNHEY, CDR2 SMNVEV (reference sequence). CDR3 length equals 14 residues. The CDR3 is CASSLLSRAYEQYF. DNA for the CDR3: TGTGCCAGCAGCCTACTCTCTAGGGCCTACGAGCAGTACTTC.

The chain recombines TRBV6-1 with TRBJ2-7; D perhaps matches TRBD2 (6 bases). Germline assignment: CDR1 MNHNS and CDR2 SASEGT. V dropped 9 bases and J dropped 1 base, with 10 bases sitting between them. This CDR3 spans 12 amino acids. In DNA, the CDR3 is TGTGCCAGTGGGAGGTTTTCCTACGAGCAGTACTTC. It codes for CASGRFSYEQYF.

The genes are TRBV5-4 and TRBJ2-7; a possible D gene is TRBD2 (5 bases). Deletions cut 4 bases from V and 2 bases from J, with 16 bases between. CDR1 is SGHNT and CDR2 is YYREEE in the germline V gene (reference sequence). This CDR3 comprises 15 residues. CDR3 in amino acids: CASSTGSGLTYEQYF. For the CDR3, the DNA is TGTGCCAGCAGCACGGGCTCGGGATTAACCTACGAGCAGTACTTC.

This clone has just one count. The J gene is TRBJ2-7, the V gene TRBV29-1; 8 bases line up with TRBD2. Germline-derived CDR1 and CDR2 are SQVTM and ANQGSEA. The CDR3 runs 18 residues. Trimming at V came to 0 bases and at J to 3 bases, leaving 16 bases not matched to a gene. The CDR3, as DNA: TGCAGCGTTGAAGAGTTGAGATTGCGGGGGGCGGAGAACTACGAGCAGTACTTC. The encoded protein is CSVEELRLRGAENYEQYF.

As regards this clone: This sample includes further DNA sequences coding for the same CDR3. The V gene is TRBV6-5, the J gene TRBJ1-5; D remains unclear. CDR1 and CDR2 from the germline V gene are MNHEY and SVGAGI. Trimming removed 2 bases at V and 4 bases at J, with 6 bases between. The CDR3 covers 13 residues. The DNA of the CDR3 is TGTGCCAGCAGTTACGGTGGGAATCAGCCCCAGCATTTT. Amino acid sequence: CASSYGGNQPQHF.

This clone was seen a handful of times. This sequence joins TRBV5-4 and TRBJ1-2, with 8 bases aligning to TRBD1. CDR1 and CDR2 (germline): SGHNT, YYREEE (reference sequence). The length of the CDR3 is 16 residues. J lost 4 bases, V lost 0 bases, and 8 bases had no gene match. This CDR3 reads CASSLGGQVSIYGYTF. CDR3 coding DNA: TGTGCCAGCAGCTTGGGGGGACAGGTCTCCATCTATGGCTACACCTTC.

The rearrangement joins TRBV30 to TRBJ1-1; D is perhaps TRBD1 (6 bases). The CDR3 is made up of 15 amino acids. Germline V gene lookup returns CDR1 GTSNPN and CDR2 SVGIG (reference sequence). The ends were cut back, 1 base at V and 7 bases at J, with 19 bases in the middle. The CDR3 is CAWSAFIGGGIEAFF. CDR3 nucleotide sequence: TGTGCCTGGAGTGCCTTTATAGGGGGGGGTATTGAAGCTTTCTTT.

The genes are TRBV2 and TRBJ1-5, with a tentative D call TRBD1 (5 bases). The CDR3 runs 15 residues. Germline V gene sequence: CDR1 SNHLY, CDR2 FYNNEI. V shed 5 bases and J shed 6 bases, with 17 bases lying between them. In DNA, the CDR3 is TGTGCCAGCAGTAGCGGGGCGGGGTTCGGTCAGCCCCAGCATTTT. It encodes CASSSGAGFGQPQHF.

Details on this clone: This sample also contains other DNA sequences that code for the same CDR3. V is TRBV4-1 and J is TRBJ2-7; D remains ambiguous. The CDR3 runs to 13 residues. Germline CDR1 MGHRA, CDR2 YSYEKL. V was cut by 3 bases and J by 0 bases, with 6 bases left in between. The CDR3: CASSQDFSYEQYF. The CDR3 nucleotides are TGCGCCAGCAGCCAGGATTTCTCCTACGAGCAGTACTTC.

The chain uses TRBV13 and TRBJ1-1, with D possibly TRBD1 on 5 matching bases. The CDR3 loop spans 12 amino acids. From germline, CDR1 is PRHDT and CDR2 FYEKMQ (reference sequence). V lost 5 bases and J 8 bases, leaving 12 bases between the germline ends. The CDR3 coding sequence is TGTGCCAGCAGCGACCTGGGACGGGAAGCTTTCTTT. Its translation is CASSDLGREAFF.